Each of the 27 T cell receptor beta chains below was sequenced from the same sample in a study of a mutant IDH1 vaccine in newly diagnosed glioma. This sample's time point: baseline, week 1 (first vaccination visit). The treatment is: pre-vaccination baseline after standard-of-care therapy. The assay was immunoSEQ multiplex PCR, and TCRdb's table has in-frame clones only and misses some. This sample has about 96,000 clones, with just under 80% found just once. The specimen was PBMCs, collected from a glioma patient treated with radiotherapy, temozolomide or both. The receptors derive from a man aged 35 to 55 with glioma.

The chain links TRBV7-2 to TRBJ2-4; 9 nucleotides match TRBD1. Germline values: CDR1 SGHTA, CDR2 FQGNSA. The trim removed 5 bases at V and 0 bases at J, leaving 5 bases unmatched. The CDR3 length is 16 residues. CDR3 amino acids: CASSPQGALAKNIQYF. In nucleotides, the CDR3 is TGTGCCAGCAGCCCACAGGGGGCACTAGCCAAAAACATTCAGTACTTC.

The chain combines TRBV19 with TRBJ1-2; 9 positions agree with TRBD1. The trim removed 8 bases at V and 7 bases at J, leaving 8 bases unmatched. The CDR3 loop spans 13 amino acids. The V gene's germline CDR1 is LNHDA and CDR2 SQIVND (reference sequence). CDR3 DNA: TGTGCCAGTGGCCGGGGACAGGGCCCTGGCTACACCTTC. This sequence encodes CASGRGQGPGYTF. The variable domain in full, with the rest retrieved from reference TRBV19 and TRBJ1-2, is DGGITQSPKYLFRKEGQNVTLSCEQNLNHDAMYWYRQDPGQGLRLIYYSQIVNDFQKGDIAEGYSVSREKKESFPLTVTSAQKNPTAFYLCASGRGQGPGYTFGSGTRLTVV.

The V call is TRBV5-4, the J call TRBJ1-2, with 7 bases lining up with TRBD1. Germline V lookup: CDR1 SGHNT, CDR2 YYREEE (reference sequence). There are 14 residues in the CDR3. V lost 3 bases and J lost 4; bases outside the gene matches: 6. The CDR3 region has the DNA TGTGCCAGCAGCTCCCCCCCAGGGGGCTATGGCTACACCTTC. Translation: CASSSPPGGYGYTF. The variable domain in full, with the rest retrieved from reference TRBV5-4 and TRBJ1-2, is ETGVTQSPTHLIKTRGQQVTLRCSSQSGHNTVSWYQQALGQGPQFIFQYYREEENGRGNFPPRFSGLQFPNYSSELNVNALELDDSALYLCASSSPPGGYGYTFGSGTRLTVV.

This clone was found a few times. The V gene is TRBV10-3, the J gene TRBJ2-2, with D hard to call. This CDR3 has 14 residues. V lost 4 bases to trimming and J lost 4 bases, with 10 bases between them. Germline CDR1 is ENHRY and CDR2 is SYGVKD. In DNA, the CDR3 is TGTGCCATCAGTGTGTCGGGTTCCACCGGGGAGCTGTTTTTT. Translation gives CAISVSGSTGELFF.

The count of this clone is one. This chain links TRBV5-1 with TRBJ2-1, with D possibly being TRBD1 or TRBD2 (5 bases each). This CDR3 comprises 13 residues. V was pared by 0 bases and J by 10 bases, with 11 bases between. Germline loops: CDR1 SGHRS, CDR2 YFSETQ. In DNA, the CDR3 is TGCGCCAGCAGCTTGGCCGGGGACGCGGAGCAGTTCTTC. It is translated as CASSLAGDAEQFF.

The V call is TRBV10-3, the J call TRBJ2-7, with D possibly TRBD2 on 6 matching bases. V was trimmed by 6 bases and J by 0 bases, leaving 15 bases between them. The CDR3 has 15 amino acids. Germline V gene sequence: CDR1 ENHRY, CDR2 SYGVKD. The CDR3 spells CAISPGGVSSYEQYF. Here the CDR3 DNA reads TGTGCCATCAGCCCTGGAGGGGTAAGCTCCTACGAGCAGTACTTC.

The V gene is TRBV19, the J gene TRBJ1-5; no definite D call. The V and J ends lost 2 bases and 4 bases respectively, with 6 bases between them. Germline CDR1 reads LNHDA; CDR2 reads SQIVND (reference sequence). This CDR3 has 13 amino acids. For the CDR3, the DNA is TGTGCCAGTAGTATACCCCTTAATCAGCCCCAGCATTTT. Its translation: CASSIPLNQPQHF.

The chain employs TRBV9 and TRBJ2-7; no reliable D call. The CDR3 extends over 13 amino acids. Trimming stripped 0 bases from V and 7 bases from J, with 11 bases between. Germline V lookup: CDR1 SGDLS, CDR2 YYNGEE. In DNA, the CDR3 is TGTGCCAGCAGCGTAGGGGGTTTTGGGGAGCAGTACTTC. It specifies CASSVGGFGEQYF. Variable domain in full (rest from reference TRBV9 and TRBJ2-7): DSGVTQTPKHLITATGQRVTLRCSPRSGDLSVYWYQQSLDQGLQFLIQYYNGEERAKGNILERFSAQQFPDLHSELNLSSLELGDSALYFCASSVGGFGEQYFGPGTRLTVT.

CDR3 sequence: CASSLFRDFTYEQYF. The DNA of the CDR3 is TGTGCCAGCAGCTTATTCCGGGACTTCACCTACGAGCAGTACTTC. This chain uses TRBV7-9 with TRBJ2-7, with D perhaps matching TRBD2 (6 bases). Trimming stripped 2 bases from V and 2 bases from J, with 13 bases between. Per the germline V gene, CDR1 is SEHNR and CDR2 is FQNEAQ (reference sequence). This CDR3 is 15 amino acids long. Full variable domain (remainder filled in from reference TRBV7-9 and TRBJ2-7): DTGVSQNPRHKITKRGQNVTFRCDPISEHNRLYWYRQTLGQGPEFLTYFQNEAQLEKSRLLSDRFSAERPKGSFSTLEIQRTEQGDSAMYLCASSLFRDFTYEQYFGPGTRLTVT.

This chain joins TRBV19 and TRBJ2-6, with 8 positions matching TRBD1. The CDR3 length is 16 residues. Germline V CDR1 and CDR2: LNHDA, SQIVND (reference sequence). V gave up 6 bases and J gave up 1 base; unmatched junction bases: 5. This chain's CDR3 is CASRTRTGSGANVLTF. As DNA, the CDR3 is TGTGCCAGTAGGACCCGGACAGGGTCTGGGGCCAACGTCCTGACTTTC.

This clone was counted a few times. The chain has TRBV9 and TRBJ1-1, with a weak D call TRBD1 (5 bases). CDR3 size: 18 residues. V was trimmed by 0 bases and J by 0 bases, leaving 18 bases between them. CDR1 and CDR2 from the germline V gene are SGDLS and YYNGEE. CDR3 coding DNA: TGTGCCAGCAGCGTAGGAGGAGGGACGCGCGTTTTGAACACTGAAGCTTTCTTT. Translated: CASSVGGGTRVLNTEAFF.

In regard to this clone: Relative to the germline gene, one junction end is altered; a read error may explain this. The rearrangement links TRBV7-7 to TRBJ2-1; 9 bases match TRBD1. CDR1 and CDR2 from the germline V gene are SSHAT and FNYEAQ (reference sequence). The CDR3 extends over 12 amino acids. In DNA form, the CDR3 reads TGTGCTAGCAGCTCGACAGGGGGTGAGCAGTTCTTC. Its protein product is CASSSTGGEQFF.

The chain links TRBV6-5 to TRBJ1-2, with TRBD1 identical over 7 bases. Looked up from germline, CDR1 is MNHEY and CDR2 is SVGAGI. V shed 6 bases, J shed 4 bases, and the junction held 11 bases outside the gene matches. The CDR3 sequence is 15 residues long. The chain's CDR3 is CASSSRGVLGYGYTF. For the CDR3, the DNA is TGTGCCAGCAGCTCCAGGGGGGTGCTGGGCTATGGCTACACCTTC.

This clone was found once. The chain employs TRBV27 and TRBJ1-2; 9 nucleotides agree with TRBD1. Germline lookup yields CDR1 MNHEY and CDR2 SMNVEV (reference sequence). The J segment lost 2 bases and the V segment lost 5 bases, leaving 6 bases of the junction unmatched. The CDR3 covers 15 residues. CDR3 residues: CASSGGTGRNYGYTF. In nucleotides, the CDR3 is TGTGCCAGCAGTGGCGGGACAGGGAGGAACTATGGCTACACCTTC.

This clone occurred once. The chain carries TRBV6-5 and TRBJ2-3; no definite D call. The CDR3 is 13 amino acids. The germline V gene encodes CDR1 MNHEY and CDR2 SVGAGI. V lost 0 bases to trimming and J lost 5 bases, with 6 bases between them. CDR3: CASSYSGRDTQYF. The CDR3 nucleotides are TGTGCCAGCAGTTACTCGGGCCGAGATACGCAGTATTTT.

This clone was found a few times. The J gene is TRBJ1-1, the V gene TRBV30; D is ambiguous. This CDR3 region has 14 residues. Per the germline V gene, CDR1 is GTSNPN and CDR2 is SVGIG (reference sequence). With 3 bases removed from V and 1 base from J, the gap between germline ends came to 12 bases. CDR3 DNA sequence: TGTGCCTGGAGCGCGGCCAGAGGGAACACTGAAGCTTTCTTT. Residues: CAWSAARGNTEAFF.

The genes are TRBV18 and TRBJ2-7, with D perhaps TRBD1 or TRBD2 (5 bases each). V was shortened by 0 bases and J by 2 bases, with 11 bases between the two germline ends. The CDR3 contains 15 residues. Germline CDR1 reads KGHSH; CDR2 reads LQKENI. CDR3 sequence (DNA): TGTGCCAGCTCACCACCCGGGGCAGAACCCTACGAGCAGTACTTC. As protein: CASSPPGAEPYEQYF.

The chain carries TRBV7-8 and TRBJ2-6; tentative D call: TRBD1 (6 bases). CDR1 is SGHVS and CDR2 is FQNEAQ in the germline V gene. The CDR3 covers 16 residues. V was pared by 5 bases and J by 2 bases, with 13 bases between. The CDR3 sequence is CASSLGAGAGANVLTF. CDR3 in DNA: TGTGCCAGCAGCCTGGGGGCAGGGGCTGGGGCCAACGTCCTGACTTTC.

This clone is termed medium-sized (0.01 to 0.1%). In nucleotides, the CDR3 is TGTGCCAGCAGCTTAAGGGGGACAGGGGGGATTCAGCCCCAGCATTTT. Residues: CASSLRGTGGIQPQHF. The J gene is TRBJ1-5, the V gene TRBV28, with 11 bases identical to TRBD1. The CDR3 contains 16 residues. The V segment lost 6 bases and the J segment 6 bases; nucleotides outside the gene matches: 10. Per the germline V gene, CDR1 is MDHEN and CDR2 is SYDVKM.

The chain uses TRBV13 and TRBJ2-5; either TRBD1 or TRBD2 may fit D (5 bases each). This CDR3 has 13 residues. The germline V and J ends were trimmed by 5 bases and 8 bases, with 15 bases remaining between them. CDR1 is PRHDT, CDR2 FYEKMQ, per germline (reference sequence). The CDR3 reads CASSRGTAVTQYF. Here the CDR3 DNA reads TGTGCCAGCAGCAGAGGGACCGCGGTTACCCAGTACTTC.

The J gene is TRBJ1-5, the V gene TRBV19; D is possibly TRBD1 (5 bases). Between the trimmed V and J ends, which lost 3 bases and 6 bases, there was a span of 9 bases. In germline, CDR1 is LNHDA, CDR2 SQIVND (reference sequence). CDR3 size: 13 residues. The CDR3 loop reads CASSIQRGQPQHF. For the CDR3, the DNA is TGTGCCAGTAGTATCCAGAGGGGTCAGCCCCAGCATTTT.

V usage is TRBV5-4 and J usage is TRBJ1-2; a possible D gene is TRBD1 (6 bases). V lost 4 bases and J 6 bases, leaving 22 bases between the germline ends. Germline values: CDR1 SGHNT, CDR2 YYREEE (reference sequence). This CDR3 has 16 amino acids. CDR3 DNA: TGTGCCAGCAGCATCCCCCTGCCAGGGGATTGGGATGGCTACACCTTC. Its protein product is CASSIPLPGDWDGYTF.

CDR3 sequence: CASSISPGDTQYF. The DNA for the CDR3 is TGTGCCAGTAGTATCTCCCCGGGGGATACGCAGTATTTT. This sequence joins TRBV19 and TRBJ2-3, with D possibly being TRBD2 (5 bases). This CDR3 has 13 amino acids. Per germline, CDR1 LNHDA and CDR2 SQIVND (reference sequence). Trimming left V 3 bases short and J 6 bases short, with 10 bases between.

This chain links TRBV4-2 with TRBJ2-1, with 10 bases matching TRBD2. V was clipped by 0 bases and J by 5 bases; unmatched bases: 13. Germline V lookup: CDR1 LGHNA, CDR2 YNFKEQ. The CDR3 is 19 residues long. CDR3 nucleotide sequence: TGTGCCAGCAGCCAAGAGATAGCGGGAGGAGGGCCAAGGGACAATGAGCAGTTCTTC. Translated: CASSQEIAGGGPRDNEQFF.

V gene TRBV28 combines with J gene TRBJ2-7; D ambiguous. Trimming removed 1 base from V and 4 bases from J, with 11 bases in between. Germline V gene sequence: CDR1 MDHEN, CDR2 SYDVKM. CDR3 length: 14 residues. The CDR3: CASSLSPISYEQYF. CDR3 coding DNA: TGTGCCAGCAGTTTATCCCCCATATCATACGAGCAGTACTTC. Based on the CDR3 plus reference TRBV28 and TRBJ2-7, the full variable domain is DVKVTQSSRYLVKRTGEKVFLECVQDMDHENMFWYRQDPGLGLRLIYFSYDVKMKEKGDIPEGYSVSREKKERFSLILESASTNQTSMYLCASSLSPISYEQYFGPGTRLTVT.

The rearrangement links TRBV19 to TRBJ2-3; possibly TRBD2 for D (6 bases). Trimming took 7 bases from V and 2 from J, leaving 10 bases between them. The CDR3 sequence is 13 residues long. The V gene's germline CDR1 is LNHDA and CDR2 SQIVND (reference sequence). The chain's CDR3 is CASNPGVTDTQYF. The CDR3 nucleotides read TGTGCCAGTAACCCGGGGGTCACAGATACGCAGTATTTT.

This chain joins TRBV5-6 and TRBJ2-2; the D is unclear. CDR1 and CDR2 (germline): SGHDT, YYEEEE. With 1 base removed from V and 3 bases from J, the gap between germline ends came to 10 bases. The CDR3 contains 15 residues. The CDR3 protein is CASSLKSVDTGELFF. Written as DNA, the CDR3 is TGTGCCAGCAGCTTGAAGTCGGTGGACACCGGGGAGCTGTTTTTT.